This TCR beta chain came from a study of cytomegalovirus exposure and HLA in healthy donors (dated by TCRdb to about 2017). Notes on the research overall: According to an earlier analysis of a few hundred of the donors, 150 million to 200 million T cells yielded over 100 million unique TCR beta sequences and around 280 Gb of sequence data. Using immunosequencing, the study profiled T cell repertoires from 500 to 800 subjects and related those repertoires to cytomegalovirus serostatus. Both class I and class II loci were covered by HLA typing, at four-digit resolution. Alongside the repertoire data, information on donor age, sex, ethnicity and CMV serostatus was compiled. Among roughly 400 genotyped donors of the cohort, an average of around 240,000 unique TCR beta nucleotide sequences was sequenced per donor, of which approximately 19% were non-productive. Roughly 300 gigabases of sequencing data and roughly 80 million unique TCR sequences made up an early release that covered 500 to 650 HLA-typed donors. To predict cytomegalovirus infection status, the study combined high-throughput TCR immunosequencing, statistical association of individual TCRs with disease status, and machine learning. Of the approximately 400 genotyped donors, over 65% fell in the genetic ancestry cluster associated with self-reported Caucasian donors. An earlier analysis of 587 of the donors applied high-throughput TCR beta sequencing to assess whether each TCR beta V gene segment acted as functional or pseudogenic. Four or five DR-DQ haplotypes were handled as single units for association and clustering because linkage in the cohort was strong. All discovery cohort repertoires had been generated on a single sequencing platform. Typing coverage varied by locus: roughly 629-640 donors for A, B, C, DRB1 and DQB1; roughly 520 for DQA1; around 610 for DPA1; 450 to 480 for DPB1. A later analysis re-examined previously published TCR beta repertoires from roughly 650 donors and added high-resolution HLA genotyping to investigate patterns of TCR occurrence. Genome-wide SNP genotypes for about 60% of the 666 donors were used in a later genetic analysis, which treated that subset as a discovery cohort. A separate validation cohort of about 110 different subjects was used in addition to the 666-subject first cohort. The study aimed to test whether cataloging public T cell receptors could reveal signatures of past pathogen exposure. Rather than using new phenotypic data, the later analysis identified candidate immune exposures from TCR beta sequences and from how often those sequences occurred across donors. Points the paper makes about the study in general: The authors suggested that the approach could potentially be generalized to other disease states and immunological phenotypes. The earlier analysis of fewer than 750 of the donors excluded roughly 17 rarely observed V segments, including chromosome 9 orphons, because counts were too low. Compared with the approximately 670-donor mean, donors in an Asian-associated ancestry cluster had fewer N-insertions in productive TCRs, according to a later genetic analysis. Linkage disequilibrium might explain the correlated functional status among segregating V segments, but an unknown experimental factor could not be excluded. The study listed 150 to 200 TCR beta chains as associated with cytomegalovirus. A further reported finding was that TCR beta sequences accurately predicted the HLA-A and HLA-B alleles for most subjects in the first cohort. The sequencing pipeline was judged likely to have produced a cluster of highly shared sequence variants as a technical artifact. A later analysis found that HLA-associated TCR beta chains were more clonally expanded and had lower generation probabilities than equally common non-associated chains. In both the original and validation cohorts, the classifier was reported to diagnose cytomegalovirus status with high specificity and sensitivity. Across donors, most TCR sequences were observed very rarely, whereas some public TCRs were present in many individuals. Most CMV-associated TCR beta chains appeared to be HLA-restricted in a later analysis, and the HLA associations seemed to be driven largely by CMV exposure. Presence/absence analyses assumed roughly uniform sequencing depth across donors, an assumption that may not hold. Strong co-occurrence of HLA alleles, especially DR and DQ, made assigning TCR associations to individual alleles difficult. HLA typing was unavailable for some donors at each locus, so association tests used only the typed subset. In an earlier analysis of some 500 of the donors, most TCR beta V segments were observed in productive rearrangements about 90% or about 30% of the time, broadly matching IMGT annotations. A later analysis reported that several top co-occurrence clusters appeared linked to parvovirus B19, influenza, CMV and Epstein-Barr virus. The cohort was sequenced for TCR beta chains only, and without alpha or paired-chain data the features that could be detected were limited. A later analysis associated 17,000 or so TCR beta sequences with specific HLA alleles at a false discovery rate of 0.05. Some IMGT-functional V segments, including TRBV6-2 and TRBV6-3, could not be distinguished by the 87-base-pair reads and were therefore excluded. A later genetic analysis associated a missense DCLRE1C variant with V-gene and J-gene trimming of TCR beta chains, and an independent cohort replicated the association. Immune exposure information for the cohort was limited to CMV serostatus. In a later analysis, TCR association rates were found to vary across HLA loci, with the most associated TCRs seen for DRB1 alleles and the fewest for HLA-C alleles. In vitro tests confirmed that three of the cytomegalovirus-associated TCR beta chains recognize cytomegalovirus antigens.

In regard to this clone: Its antigen specificity is not known. Base quality data are lacking; no much larger clone is found one base away.

The CDR3 measures 13 amino acids from cysteine to phenylalanine. Only the CDR3 part of the read is kept: 39 bases, read in frame from the first base. V is pared back by 4 bases and J by 5 bases, with 9 bases lying between the germline termini. Per the germline V gene, MNHNS is the CDR1 and SASEGT is the CDR2. Library creation used the immunoSEQ multiplex PCR assay. The multiplex PCR relied on a mix of 60 forward primers for TCR Vbeta segments and 13 reverse primers for TCR Jbeta segments. The CDR3 region of rearranged TCR beta genes was amplified from genomic DNA with a multiplex PCR assay. Amplified TCR beta libraries were sequenced as 87-base-pair reads on the Illumina HiSeq System. The source study handled its data this way. A later analysis counted about 80 million unique TCR beta chains across the 550 to 750 repertoires, and approximately 11 million of these chains were shared by at least two donors. A nearest-neighbor algorithm error-corrected the raw reads and collapsed the reads into unique sequences, merging closely related sequences to remove PCR and sequencing errors. Alignment of CDR3 sequences to IMGT reference sequences was used to assign V, D and J gene segments. Each retained sequence needed at least a six-nucleotide match to both a V gene segment and a J gene segment. A rearrangement counted as productive if the CDR3 had no stop codons and remained in frame with V and J, and every other rearrangement counted as non-productive. CDR3 was defined by IMGT convention, running from the second conserved V-encoded cysteine to the conserved J-encoded phenylalanine. In an earlier analysis of more than 550 of the donors, sequences lacking an unambiguous match to a single V gene segment were excluded. In an earlier analysis of a few hundred of the donors, a V segment was called functional when productive rearrangements were above 56.7%, and segregating when the standard deviation between donors exceeded 5%. A statistical classification framework was developed to diagnose cytomegalovirus status using the catalog of TCR beta chain sequences. V and J gene assignment, in a later analysis, came from comparing TCR nucleotide sequences with IMGT/GENE-DB human TR gene sequences. The TCRdist pipeline was used in a later analysis to assign CDR3 sequences and most-parsimonious VDJ recombination scenarios. A later analysis defined each TCR beta chain by its CDR3 amino acid sequence plus V-gene family, and excluded reads lacking a unique V-gene family. A later analysis removed 550 to 700 highly shared, low-generation-probability nucleotide sequences to deal with suspected cross-contamination and a sequencing artifact. A later analysis calculated a clonal expansion index for each public chain from normalized within-repertoire ranks of inferred template counts. In a later analysis, generation probabilities were computed using a VDJ recombination model fitted to out-of-frame rearrangements, and the results were checked against IGoR. Hypergeometric tests were used in a later analysis to score TCR-TCR, TCR-HLA and TCR-CMV co-occurrence, with a repertoire-size bias correction applied to the TCR pairs. False discovery rates were estimated in a later analysis by permuting HLA or CMV assignments 20 times. In a later analysis, co-occurring TCRs were grouped with DBSCAN, and TCRdist sequence similarity was added when clustering was performed within HLA-allele-positive subsets. Repertoires with fewer than 30,000 or more than 120,000 public chains, plus five repertoires with anomalous nucleotide sharing, were excluded from co-occurrence clustering. Entries here come from immuneACCESS through TCRdb and include only in-frame sequences with V and J called. Some clones fail to appear in such tables; in the studies checked, an unresolved V gene covers under half of the shortfall, and the cause of the remainder is unknown. V, J and clone size reflect that table, while D and trimming were determined from the DNA. Counted in this sample were 200,000 to 300,000 clones; about 83% of them appeared once. 2% to 2.5% of the sample is held by the ten biggest clonotypes.

In total, 600 or so healthy bone marrow donors made up the cohort. At the time of sampling, all cohort members were nominally healthy, though unrecorded immune exposures were likely present. The donor tested CMV seropositive and was one of the 289 seropositive cohort members. Each donor provided a peripheral blood sample, and peripheral blood mononuclear cells were used for TCR beta sequencing. The Qiagen DNeasy Blood Extraction Kit was used to extract genomic DNA from the blood cell samples. The material sequenced was PBMCs. The origin of this receptor is a woman in her thirties or forties in good health and CMV-seropositive. The chain uses TRBV6-1 and TRBJ1-5, with TRBD1 as a weak D call on 5 bases. CDR3 sequence: CASSGEGHQPQHF. The sequenced DNA is TGTGCCAGCAGTGGGGAGGGGCATCAGCCCCAGCATTTT.